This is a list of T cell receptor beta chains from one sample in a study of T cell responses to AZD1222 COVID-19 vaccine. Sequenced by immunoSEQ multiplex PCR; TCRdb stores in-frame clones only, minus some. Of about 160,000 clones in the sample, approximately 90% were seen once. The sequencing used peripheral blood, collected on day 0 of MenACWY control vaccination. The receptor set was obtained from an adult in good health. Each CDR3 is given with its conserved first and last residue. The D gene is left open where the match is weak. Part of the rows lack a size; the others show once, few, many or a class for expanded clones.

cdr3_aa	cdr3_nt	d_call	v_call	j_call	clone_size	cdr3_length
CASSLDPARSGYTF	TGTGCCAGCAGCTTAGACCCGGCTCGGTCTGGCTACACCTTC	.	TRBV7-3	TRBJ1-2	.	14
CASSLPDYGYTF	TGTGCCAGCAGCTTACCGGACTATGGCTACACCTTC	.	TRBV7-9	TRBJ1-2	once	12
CASSIGGGGGEQYF	TGTGCCAGTAGTATAGGCGGAGGGGGCGGGGAGCAGTACTTC	.	TRBV19	TRBJ2-7	few	14
CASSLFLTREQFF	TGTGCCAGCAGTTTGTTTTTGACCCGTGAGCAGTTCTTC	.	TRBV12-3/TRBV12-4	TRBJ2-1	.	13
CASSQVGARGNQPQHF	TGCGCCAGCAGCCAAGTGGGGGCGCGTGGCAATCAGCCCCAGCATTTT	.	TRBV4-1	TRBJ1-5	.	16
CASSVVSSGRLGGYEQYF	TGTGCCAGCAGCGTAGTCTCTAGCGGGAGGCTGGGAGGCTACGAGCAGTACTTC	TRBD2	TRBV9	TRBJ2-7	.	18
CAWSRDSGSGNTIYF	TGTGCCTGGAGTCGGGACAGTGGGTCCGGAAACACCATATATTTT	TRBD1	TRBV30	TRBJ1-3	.	15
CASSIVQGGGSEQYF	TGTGCCAGTAGTATAGTACAAGGAGGAGGGTCCGAGCAGTACTTC	.	TRBV19	TRBJ2-7	.	15
CASSLTTGSPLHF	TGTGCCAGCAGTTTAACCACAGGTTCACCCCTCCACTTT	.	TRBV28	TRBJ1-6	.	13
CASRGMRVGNTIYF	TGTGCCAGCAGGGGGATGAGGGTGGGAAACACCATATATTTT	.	TRBV28	TRBJ1-3	.	14
CASSPNGGSYTGELFF	TGCGCCAGCAGCCCGAATGGCGGGAGTTACACCGGGGAGCTGTTTTTT	TRBD2	TRBV4-1	TRBJ2-2	.	16
CAWWDYQSPKNNEQFF	TGTGCCTGGTGGGACTACCAAAGCCCGAAGAACAATGAGCAGTTCTTC	TRBD2	TRBV30	TRBJ2-1	.	16
CASSLGQPRDIQYF	TGTGCCAGCAGCCTCGGACAGCCCAGGGACATTCAGTACTTC	.	TRBV11-2	TRBJ2-4	.	14